This is a list of T cell receptor beta chains from one sample in a study of shared clonotypes between healthy human individuals. Profiled with immunoSEQ multiplex PCR; TCRdb holds only in-frame clones, not every one. The top ten clones hold less than 1.5% of a sample with some 1,900,000 clones, 85% to 95% of them seen once. Sequences were obtained from naive CD8+ T cells sorted from blood. These TCRs come from a man in his late teens or twenties in good health. Both conserved end residues are trimmed from each CDR3.

CDR3 protein: ASSQDGEEQY
J gene: TRBJ2-7
CDR3 length: 10
V gene: TRBV4-1

CDR3 protein: ASSISTRYEQY
J gene: TRBJ2-7
CDR3 length: 11
V gene: TRBV19

CDR3 protein: ASSYYGSYEQY
J gene: TRBJ2-7
CDR3 length: 11
V gene: TRBV27

CDR3 protein: ASSLAGGGSQETQY
J gene: TRBJ2-5
CDR3 length: 14
V gene: TRBV9

CDR3 protein: ASSSEGETQY
J gene: TRBJ2-5
CDR3 length: 10
V gene: TRBV7-9

CDR3 protein: ASSHEANTDTQY
J gene: TRBJ2-3
CDR3 length: 12
V gene: TRBV4-1

CDR3 protein: ASSVETSTGELF
J gene: TRBJ2-2
CDR3 length: 12
V gene: TRBV9

CDR3 protein: ASSSWTSGRANLYNEQF
J gene: TRBJ2-1
CDR3 length: 17
V gene: TRBV2

CDR3 protein: ASSLTHRGSDEQY
J gene: TRBJ2-7
CDR3 length: 13
V gene: TRBV27

CDR3 protein: STGGGILETQY
J gene: TRBJ2-5
CDR3 length: 11
V gene: TRBV29-1

CDR3 protein: ASSFSSGTQY
J gene: TRBJ2-3
CDR3 length: 10
V gene: TRBV6-5

CDR3 protein: ASSSNSELGETQY
J gene: TRBJ2-5
CDR3 length: 13
V gene: TRBV7-9

CDR3 protein: ASSLMGHGTDTQY
J gene: TRBJ2-3
CDR3 length: 13
V gene: TRBV18

CDR3 protein: ASSFRGGLLGYT
J gene: TRBJ1-2
CDR3 length: 12
V gene: TRBV28

CDR3 protein: ASSLLLSSGESSYEQY
J gene: TRBJ2-7
CDR3 length: 16
V gene: TRBV28

CDR3 protein: ASSQVAGSYEQY
J gene: TRBJ2-7
CDR3 length: 12
V gene: TRBV4-3

CDR3 protein: ASSFGGIGELF
J gene: TRBJ2-2
CDR3 length: 11
V gene: TRBV7-9

CDR3 protein: ASSGQFNFEQY
J gene: TRBJ2-7
CDR3 length: 11
V gene: TRBV10-2

CDR3 protein: ASSLRGAVTDTQY
J gene: TRBJ2-3
CDR3 length: 13
V gene: TRBV5-1

CDR3 protein: ASQPGHIYEQY
J gene: TRBJ2-7
CDR3 length: 11
V gene: TRBV5-6

CDR3 protein: ASSPLLPTGTEAF
J gene: TRBJ1-1
CDR3 length: 13
V gene: TRBV9

CDR3 protein: ASSYGVNQPQH
J gene: TRBJ1-5
CDR3 length: 11
V gene: TRBV6-5

CDR3 protein: ASTRRAGQGKLF
J gene: TRBJ1-4
CDR3 length: 12
V gene: TRBV28

CDR3 protein: ASSWTGGPQETQY
J gene: TRBJ2-5
CDR3 length: 13
V gene: TRBV28

CDR3 protein: ASDPLSTEAF
J gene: TRBJ1-1
CDR3 length: 10
V gene: TRBV28

CDR3 protein: ASSWGQ
J gene: TRBJ1-2
CDR3 length: 6
V gene: TRBV6-5

CDR3 protein: AWRGDPAGEKLF
J gene: TRBJ1-4
CDR3 length: 12
V gene: TRBV30

CDR3 protein: ASSYSPQSEQY
J gene: TRBJ2-7
CDR3 length: 11
V gene: TRBV5-1

CDR3 protein: ASSPRQGASYEQY
J gene: TRBJ2-7
CDR3 length: 13
V gene: TRBV4-3

CDR3 protein: ASGPDVYEQY
J gene: TRBJ2-7
CDR3 length: 10
V gene: TRBV12-5

CDR3 protein: ASSLRAGGAYEQY
J gene: TRBJ2-7
CDR3 length: 13
V gene: TRBV5-1

CDR3 protein: ASSPWREGYNEQF
J gene: TRBJ2-1
CDR3 length: 13
V gene: TRBV7-9

CDR3 protein: ASSLGGTTGDTQY
J gene: TRBJ2-3
CDR3 length: 13
V gene: TRBV7-8

CDR3 protein: ASSNRLAGENEQF
J gene: TRBJ2-1
CDR3 length: 13
V gene: TRBV4-3

CDR3 protein: ASSRSNVGFYPTDTQY
J gene: TRBJ2-3
CDR3 length: 16
V gene: TRBV27

CDR3 protein: ASSSAVAYEQY
J gene: TRBJ2-7
CDR3 length: 11
V gene: TRBV19

CDR3 protein: ASSSRSAVGLEETQY
J gene: TRBJ2-5
CDR3 length: 15
V gene: TRBV27

CDR3 protein: ASTRDSMNTEAF
J gene: TRBJ1-1
CDR3 length: 12
V gene: TRBV5-4

CDR3 protein: ASSSHPGGSKTGELF
J gene: TRBJ2-2
CDR3 length: 15
V gene: TRBV4-3

CDR3 protein: ASSYSNGNTEAF
J gene: TRBJ1-1
CDR3 length: 12
V gene: TRBV6-5

CDR3 protein: ATSVRDSSYNEQF
J gene: TRBJ2-1
CDR3 length: 13
V gene: TRBV15

CDR3 protein: ASSFSGGETQY
J gene: TRBJ2-5
CDR3 length: 11
V gene: TRBV5-4

CDR3 protein: ASRRTSGRSGTDTQY
J gene: TRBJ2-3
CDR3 length: 15
V gene: TRBV9

CDR3 protein: ASSVSSGGSYEQY
J gene: TRBJ2-7
CDR3 length: 13
V gene: TRBV9

CDR3 protein: ASSTPWGRLYEQY
J gene: TRBJ2-7
CDR3 length: 13
V gene: TRBV5-6

CDR3 protein: ASSLVLLSGSRDNEQF
J gene: TRBJ2-1
CDR3 length: 16
V gene: TRBV7-6

CDR3 protein: ASGLWDAPYEQY
J gene: TRBJ2-7
CDR3 length: 12
V gene: TRBV12-5

CDR3 protein: ASSGTGGNTGELF
J gene: TRBJ2-2
CDR3 length: 13
V gene: TRBV4-1

CDR3 protein: ASSLTGGNTEAF
J gene: TRBJ1-1
CDR3 length: 12
V gene: TRBV7-3

CDR3 protein: ASSTAWGADGYT
J gene: TRBJ1-2
CDR3 length: 12
V gene: TRBV19

CDR3 protein: ASSPAPDTQY
J gene: TRBJ2-3
CDR3 length: 10
V gene: TRBV5-4

CDR3 protein: SVELDRGYEQY
J gene: TRBJ2-7
CDR3 length: 11
V gene: TRBV29-1

CDR3 protein: ASSIISGWDGYT
J gene: TRBJ1-2
CDR3 length: 12
V gene: TRBV19